This is a list of T cell receptor beta chains from one sample in a study of T cell repertoires in cytomegalovirus infection. Antigen specificity for these receptors is unknown. TCRdb passed the reads through MiXCR, listing each CDR3 protein once. The profile shows about 920,000 distinct CDR3 sequences, roughly 30% of them singletons. The sequencing here drew on cultured CD8+ T cells from PBMCs, taken from culture after CMV antigen stimulation. Receptors were obtained from a human donor in good health (CMV status not recorded). Some clones in this sample may be carry-over from other donors' samples. Both conserved end residues are part of each CDR3. Each record gives: CDR3 length, V gene, D gene, J gene, clone size, CDR3 DNA, CDR3 protein. The D gene is left open where the match is weak. Expanded clones get a size class; other rows say once, few or many, or leave the size out.

>14|TRBV27|.|TRBJ1-6|.
TGTGCCAGCAGTTTATCGATGGATAATTCACCCCTCCACTTT
CASSLSMDNSPLHF
>16|TRBV20-1|TRBD2|TRBJ2-1|.
TGCAGTGCTAGTGATGCGGGGGAGAGGTCCTACAATGAGCAGTTCTTC
CSASDAGERSYNEQFF
>13|TRBV7-3|.|TRBJ1-4|.
TGTGCCAGCGAGGACGAGGCTAATGAAAAACTGTTTTTT
CASEDEANEKLFF
>17|TRBV4-1|TRBD1|TRBJ2-1|few
TGCGCCAGCAGCGCACGGAACAGGGGCTTGGCACACAATGAGCAGTTCTTC
CASSARNRGLAHNEQFF
>13|TRBV6-5|.|TRBJ1-2|many
TGTGCCAGCAGCCGGCACGGCAGCGTAAGCTACACCTTC
CASSRHGSVSYTF
>17|TRBV3-1|.|TRBJ1-1|.
TGTGCCAGCAGCTTCCGGCGGGAAGGGGCGCGGAAAACCGAAGCTTTCTTT
CASSFRREGARKTEAFF
>14|TRBV10-1|TRBD1|TRBJ2-1|.
TGCGCCAGCAGTGAACAGGGGCGGGACAATGAGCAGTTCTTC
CASSEQGRDNEQFF
>14|TRBV19|.|TRBJ2-7|.
TGTGCCAGTAGTATTGTGCCTGGAACCTACGAGCAGTACTTC
CASSIVPGTYEQYF
>14|TRBV5-5|TRBD1|TRBJ1-1|.
TGTGCCAGCAGTCCCGACAGGGAGTGGACTGAAGCTTTCTTT
CASSPDREWTEAFF
>18|TRBV4-1|TRBD2|TRBJ2-3|few
TGCGCCAGCAGCCAAGAAGTCGGGCTAGCGGGGGGGCAAGATACGCAGTATTTT
CASSQEVGLAGGQDTQYF
>12|TRBV12-3/TRBV12-4|.|TRBJ1-5|many
TGTGCCAGCAGTTCCCGTCCCATCTCCCAGCATTTT
CASSSRPISQHF
>13|TRBV14|.|TRBJ2-1|.
TGTGCCAGCAGCCAAGCCATCTGGCATGAGCAGTTCTTC
CASSQAIWHEQFF
>15|TRBV12-3/TRBV12-4|.|TRBJ1-5|.
TGTGCCAGCAGTTCCCCGGGACATGATAATCAGCCCCAGCATTTT
CASSSPGHDNQPQHF
>15|TRBV7-8|TRBD1|TRBJ2-5|many
TGTGCCAGCAGCCTCAGAGGGGGACAGGGACCGACCCAGTACTTC
CASSLRGGQGPTQYF
>18|TRBV7-9|.|TRBJ1-5|many
TGTGCCAGCAGCTCCTCTGGGCAGGGGCGGTTTGAGGATCAGCCCCAGCATTTT
CASSSSGQGRFEDQPQHF
>13|TRBV6-4|.|TRBJ1-2|.
TGTGCCAGCAGTGATACTGGCCTCTATGGCTACACCTTC
CASSDTGLYGYTF
>15|TRBV7-9|TRBD1|TRBJ1-2|few
TGTGCCAGCAGCCCTCACGGGGGGGGACAGGGTGGCTACACCTTC
CASSPHGGGQGGYTF
>15|TRBV7-6|.|TRBJ2-3|many
TGTGCCAGCAGCTTTACCGACCCGAGCACAGATACGCAGTATTTT
CASSFTDPSTDTQYF
>17|TRBV7-9|.|TRBJ1-5|.
TGTGCCAGCAGCTCCGCGGCTGGGGCGCGCGGCAATCAGCCCCAGCATTTT
CASSSAAGARGNQPQHF
>14|TRBV15|.|TRBJ1-4|.
TGTGCCACCACCTTCCCAGAACAAGATGAAAAACTGTTTTTT
CATTFPEQDEKLFF